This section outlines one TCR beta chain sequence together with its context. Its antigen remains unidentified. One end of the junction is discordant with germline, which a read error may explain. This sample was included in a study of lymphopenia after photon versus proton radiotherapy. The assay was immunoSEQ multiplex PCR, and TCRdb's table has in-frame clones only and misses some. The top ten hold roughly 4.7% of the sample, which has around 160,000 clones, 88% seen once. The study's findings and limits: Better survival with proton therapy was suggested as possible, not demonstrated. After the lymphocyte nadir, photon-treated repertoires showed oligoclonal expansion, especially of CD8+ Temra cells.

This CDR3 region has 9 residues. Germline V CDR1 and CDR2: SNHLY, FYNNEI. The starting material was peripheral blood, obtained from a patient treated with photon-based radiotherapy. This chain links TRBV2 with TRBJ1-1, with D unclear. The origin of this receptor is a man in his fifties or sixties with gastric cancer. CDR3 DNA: TGTGCCAACCCGAAACGGACCGGATTT. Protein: CANPKRTGF.